These 3 T cell receptor beta chains share one sample of origin, sequenced in a study of control samples from healthy donors and cancer patients (dated by TCRdb to between 2020 and 2021). The library was generated by the immunoSEQ multiplex PCR assay. TCRdb mirrors the immuneACCESS table, restricted to in-frame sequences. Some clones are absent from its copies; in checked studies, under half trace to an unresolved V gene, and the reason for the others is unknown. The sample table contains about 55,000 clones; only one count was recorded for roughly 95% of them. The ten largest account for about 1% of the sample. Sequencing used blood. The source of these receptors is a young woman in good health.

This clone has only one observation. J is TRBJ1-5 and V is TRBV5-8, with 7 bases matching TRBD1. This CDR3 comprises 17 residues. Germline V gives CDR1 SGHTS, CDR2 YDEGEE. J lost 2 bases, V lost 5 bases, and 13 bases had no gene match. This chain's CDR3 is CASSSDHRGLGNQPQHF. The CDR3 DNA reads as TGTGCCAGCAGTTCCGACCACAGGGGACTAGGCAATCAGCCCCAGCATTTT. The whole variable domain, filled in from reference TRBV5-8 and TRBJ1-5, reads EAGVTQSPTHLIKTRGQQATLRCSPISGHTSVYWYQQALGLGLQFLLWYDEGEERNRGNFPPRFSGRQFPNYSSELNVNALELEDSALYLCASSSDHRGLGNQPQHFGDGTRLSIL.

V usage is TRBV19 and J usage is TRBJ1-2; 10 bases map to TRBD1. The length of the CDR3 is 14 residues. Germline values: CDR1 LNHDA, CDR2 SQIVND (reference sequence). V shed 9 bases, J shed 0 bases, and the junction held 4 bases outside the gene matches. CDR3 DNA sequence: TGTGCCAGCCGGGACAGGGGCCCTAACTATGGCTACACCTTC. Its protein product is CASRDRGPNYGYTF.

The chain's CDR3 is CSVKSGAANTEAFF. CDR3 nucleotides: TGCAGCGTTAAGTCGGGGGCGGCGAACACTGAAGCTTTCTTT. V usage is TRBV29-1 and J usage is TRBJ1-1; the D gene is possibly TRBD1 (6 bases). Germline values: CDR1 SQVTM, CDR2 ANQGSEA. Trimming pared 5 bases from V and 1 base from J, leaving 14 bases between. CDR3 length: 14 amino acids.